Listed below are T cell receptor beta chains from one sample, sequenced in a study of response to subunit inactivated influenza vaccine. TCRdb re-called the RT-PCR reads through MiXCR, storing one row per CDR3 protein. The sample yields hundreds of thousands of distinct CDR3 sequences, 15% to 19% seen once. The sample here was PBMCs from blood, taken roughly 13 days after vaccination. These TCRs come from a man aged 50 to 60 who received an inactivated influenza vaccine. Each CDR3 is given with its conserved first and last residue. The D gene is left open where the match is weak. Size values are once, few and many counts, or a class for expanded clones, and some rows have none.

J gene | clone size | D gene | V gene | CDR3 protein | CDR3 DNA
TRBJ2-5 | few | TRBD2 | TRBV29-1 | CSGGGEGSETQYF | TGCAGCGGGGGTGGGGAGGGTAGTGAGACCCAGTACTTC
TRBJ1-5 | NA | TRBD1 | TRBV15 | CATSSRTGPNQPQHF | TGTGCCACCAGCAGTCGGACAGGCCCCAATCAGCCCCAGCATTTT
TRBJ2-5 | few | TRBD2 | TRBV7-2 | CASRLGASGETQYF | TGTGCCAGCCGTCTAGGGGCTAGCGGTGAGACCCAGTACTTC
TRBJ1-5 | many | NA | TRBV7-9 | CASSRGGQPQHF | TGTGCCAGCTCGCGAGGAGGGCAGCCCCAGCATTTT
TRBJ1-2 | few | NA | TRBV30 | CAWSTQGGGYTF | TGTGCCTGGAGTACCCAGGGCGGGGGCTACACCTTC
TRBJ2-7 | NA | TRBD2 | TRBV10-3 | CAIRPGLAGSREQYF | TGTGCCATCAGGCCAGGACTAGCGGGCTCGCGCGAGCAGTACTTC
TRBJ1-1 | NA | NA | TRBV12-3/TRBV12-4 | CASSLPMGNTEAFF | TGTGCCAGCAGTTTACCGATGGGGAACACTGAAGCTTTCTTT
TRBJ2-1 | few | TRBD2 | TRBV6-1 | CASSRGYSGGATNEQFF | TGTGCCAGCAGTCGAGGTTATAGCGGGGGGGCCACCAATGAGCAGTTCTTC
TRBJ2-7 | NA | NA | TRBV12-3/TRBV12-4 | CASSFVLSHEQYF | TGTGCCAGCAGTTTCGTACTCTCCCACGAGCAGTACTTC
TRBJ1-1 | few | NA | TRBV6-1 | CASNLVSDSEAFF | TGTGCCAGCAACTTAGTTTCCGACAGTGAAGCTTTCTTT
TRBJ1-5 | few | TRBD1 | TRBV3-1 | CASSLTTGTGGNQPQHF | TGTGCCAGCAGCCTCACGACGGGGACAGGGGGCAATCAGCCCCAGCATTTT
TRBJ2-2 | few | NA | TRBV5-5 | CASSQNRVPTGELFF | TGTGCCAGTAGCCAAAACAGGGTTCCGACCGGGGAGCTGTTTTTT
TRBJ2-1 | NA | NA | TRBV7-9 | CASSLALPYNEQFF | TGTGCCAGCAGCTTAGCTCTCCCCTACAATGAGCAGTTCTTC
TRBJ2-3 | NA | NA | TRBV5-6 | CASSLIAAGYSTDTQYF | TGTGCCAGCAGCTTGATCGCAGCAGGTTATAGCACAGATACGCAGTATTTT
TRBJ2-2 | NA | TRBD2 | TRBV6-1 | CASTLLGGGAPGELFF | TGTGCCAGCACCCTTCTGGGCGGGGGGGCCCCCGGGGAGCTGTTTTTT
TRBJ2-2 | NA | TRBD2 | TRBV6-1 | CASSPGLAGVLVRELFF | TGTGCCAGCAGTCCCGGACTAGCGGGGGTTCTGGTACGGGAGCTGTTTTTT
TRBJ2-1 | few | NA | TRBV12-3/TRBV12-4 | CASSFASGSYNEQFF | TGTGCCAGCAGTTTCGCGAGCGGCTCCTACAATGAGCAGTTCTTC